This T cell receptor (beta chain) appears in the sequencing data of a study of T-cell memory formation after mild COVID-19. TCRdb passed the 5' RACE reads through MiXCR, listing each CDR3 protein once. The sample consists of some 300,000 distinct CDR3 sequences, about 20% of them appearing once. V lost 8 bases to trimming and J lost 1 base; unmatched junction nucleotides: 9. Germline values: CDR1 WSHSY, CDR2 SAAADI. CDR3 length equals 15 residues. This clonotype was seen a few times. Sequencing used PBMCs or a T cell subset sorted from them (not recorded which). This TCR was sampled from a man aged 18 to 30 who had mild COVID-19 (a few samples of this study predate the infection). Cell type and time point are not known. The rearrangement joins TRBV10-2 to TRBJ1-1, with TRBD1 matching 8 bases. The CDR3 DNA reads TGCGCCAGCCTGACTTGGACAGGGCGGAACACTGAAGCTTTCTTT. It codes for CASLTWTGRNTEAFF.